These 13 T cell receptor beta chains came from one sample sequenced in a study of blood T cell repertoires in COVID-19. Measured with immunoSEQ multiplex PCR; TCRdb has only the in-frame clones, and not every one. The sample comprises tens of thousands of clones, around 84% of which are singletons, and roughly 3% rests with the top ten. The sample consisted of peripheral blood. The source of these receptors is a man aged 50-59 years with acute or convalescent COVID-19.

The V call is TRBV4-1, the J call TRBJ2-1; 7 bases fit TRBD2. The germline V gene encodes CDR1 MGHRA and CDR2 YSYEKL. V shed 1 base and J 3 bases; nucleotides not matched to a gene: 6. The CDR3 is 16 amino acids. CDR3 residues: CASSQVRLAVYNEQFF. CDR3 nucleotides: TGCGCCAGCAGCCAAGTGAGGCTAGCGGTCTACAATGAGCAGTTCTTC.

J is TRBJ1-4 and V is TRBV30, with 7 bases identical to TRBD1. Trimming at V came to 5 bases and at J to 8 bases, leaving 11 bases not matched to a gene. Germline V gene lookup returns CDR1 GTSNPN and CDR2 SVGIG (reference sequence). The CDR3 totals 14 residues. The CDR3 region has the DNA TGTGCCTGGGCCCAACAGGGGCGCCCCGAAAAACTGTTTTTT. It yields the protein CAWAQQGRPEKLFF.

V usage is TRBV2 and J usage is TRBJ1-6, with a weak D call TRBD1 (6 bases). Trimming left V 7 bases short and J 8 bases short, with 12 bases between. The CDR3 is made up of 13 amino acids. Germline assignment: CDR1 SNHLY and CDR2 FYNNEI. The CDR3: CASTQQGDSPLHF. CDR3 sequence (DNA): TGTGCCAGCACCCAACAGGGAGATTCACCCCTCCACTTT.

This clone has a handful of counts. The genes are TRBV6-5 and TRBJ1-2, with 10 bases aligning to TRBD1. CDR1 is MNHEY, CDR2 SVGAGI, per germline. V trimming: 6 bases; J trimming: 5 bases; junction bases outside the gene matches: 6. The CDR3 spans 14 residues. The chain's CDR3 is CASSPLGQGYGYTF. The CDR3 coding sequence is TGTGCCAGCAGCCCACTGGGACAGGGGTATGGCTACACCTTC.

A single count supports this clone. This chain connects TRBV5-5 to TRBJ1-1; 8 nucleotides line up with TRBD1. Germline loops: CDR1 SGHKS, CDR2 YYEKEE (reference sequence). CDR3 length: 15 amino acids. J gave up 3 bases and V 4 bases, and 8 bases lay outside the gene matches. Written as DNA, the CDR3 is TGTGCCAGCAGCCTGAACCCGACAGGGGACACTGAAGCTTTCTTT. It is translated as CASSLNPTGDTEAFF.

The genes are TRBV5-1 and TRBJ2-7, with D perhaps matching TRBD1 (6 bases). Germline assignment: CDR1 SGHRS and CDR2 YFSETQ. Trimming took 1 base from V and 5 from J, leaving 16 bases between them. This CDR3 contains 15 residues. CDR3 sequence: CASSLILGARNEQYF. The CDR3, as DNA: TGCGCCAGCAGCTTGATTCTGGGGGCGAGGAACGAGCAGTACTTC.

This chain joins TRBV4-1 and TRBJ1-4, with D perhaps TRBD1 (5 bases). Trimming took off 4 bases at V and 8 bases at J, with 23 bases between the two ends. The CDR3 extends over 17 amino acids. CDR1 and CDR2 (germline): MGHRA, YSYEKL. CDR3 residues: CASSPRVGRGDWEKLFF. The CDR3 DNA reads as TGCGCCAGCAGCCCGAGGGTAGGGAGGGGTGATTGGGAAAAACTGTTTTTT.

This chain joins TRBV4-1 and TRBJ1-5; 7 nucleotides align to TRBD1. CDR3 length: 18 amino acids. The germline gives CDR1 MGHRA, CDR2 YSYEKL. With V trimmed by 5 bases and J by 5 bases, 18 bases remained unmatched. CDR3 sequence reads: CASSAKLRVTGFDQPQHF. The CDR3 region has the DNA TGCGCCAGCAGCGCAAAATTGAGGGTGACAGGGTTTGATCAGCCCCAGCATTTT.

The CDR3 coding sequence is TGCGCCAGCAGCCAAGTCGGGGACATGAACACTGAAGCTTTCTTT. Translation gives CASSQVGDMNTEAFF. V usage is TRBV4-1 and J usage is TRBJ1-1, with D possibly being TRBD1 (6 bases). The CDR3 has 15 residues. V was trimmed by 1 base and J by 0 bases, leaving 9 bases between them. Per germline, CDR1 MGHRA and CDR2 YSYEKL.

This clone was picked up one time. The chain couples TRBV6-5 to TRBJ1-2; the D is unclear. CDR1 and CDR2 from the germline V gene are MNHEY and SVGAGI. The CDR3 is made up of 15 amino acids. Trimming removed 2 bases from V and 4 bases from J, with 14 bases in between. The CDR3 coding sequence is TGTGCCAGCAGTTACGGACCCTTAGGACTCTATGGCTACACCTTC. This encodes CASSYGPLGLYGYTF.

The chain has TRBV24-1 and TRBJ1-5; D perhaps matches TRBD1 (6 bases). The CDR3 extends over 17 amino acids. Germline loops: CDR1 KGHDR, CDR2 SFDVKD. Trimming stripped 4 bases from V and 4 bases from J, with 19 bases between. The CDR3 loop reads CATSDHPQGKGNQPQHF. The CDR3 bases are TGTGCCACCAGTGACCACCCCCAGGGGAAGGGGAATCAGCCCCAGCATTTT.

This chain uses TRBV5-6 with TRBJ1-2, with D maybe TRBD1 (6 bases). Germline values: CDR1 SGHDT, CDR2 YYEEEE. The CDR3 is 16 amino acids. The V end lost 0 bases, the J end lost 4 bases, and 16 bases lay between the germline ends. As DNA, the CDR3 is TGTGCCAGCAGCTTGGACTGGGACAACGGCTTCTATGGCTACACCTTC. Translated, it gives CASSLDWDNGFYGYTF.

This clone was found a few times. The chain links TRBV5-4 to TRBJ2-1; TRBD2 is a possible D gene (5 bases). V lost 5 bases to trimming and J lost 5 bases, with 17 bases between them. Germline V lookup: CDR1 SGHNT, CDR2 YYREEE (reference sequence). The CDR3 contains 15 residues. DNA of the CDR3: TGTGCCAGCAGTCTGGGAGCCCGGCCAGACAATGAGCAGTTCTTC. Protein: CASSLGARPDNEQFF. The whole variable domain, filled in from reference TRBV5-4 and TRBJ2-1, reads ETGVTQSPTHLIKTRGQQVTLRCSSQSGHNTVSWYQQALGQGPQFIFQYYREEENGRGNFPPRFSGLQFPNYSSELNVNALELDDSALYLCASSLGARPDNEQFFGPGTRLTVL.